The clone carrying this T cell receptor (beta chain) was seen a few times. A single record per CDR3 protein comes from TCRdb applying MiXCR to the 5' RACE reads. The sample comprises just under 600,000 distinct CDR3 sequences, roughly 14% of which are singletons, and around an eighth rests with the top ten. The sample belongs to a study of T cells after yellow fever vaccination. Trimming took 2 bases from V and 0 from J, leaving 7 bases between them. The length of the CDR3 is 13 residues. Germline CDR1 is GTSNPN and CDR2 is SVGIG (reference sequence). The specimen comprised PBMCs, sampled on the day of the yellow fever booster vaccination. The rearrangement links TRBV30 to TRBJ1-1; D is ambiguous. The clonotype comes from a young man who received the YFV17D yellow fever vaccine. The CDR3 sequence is CAWSKTMNTEAFF. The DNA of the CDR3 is TGTGCCTGGAGTAAGACCATGAACACTGAAGCTTTCTTT.